Below, 24 T cell receptor beta chains from the same sample are listed, as sequenced in a study of T cell responses to AZD1222 COVID-19 vaccine. The repertoire was sequenced with immunoSEQ multiplex PCR; TCRdb's copy has only in-frame clones and lacks some. The table includes approximately 220,000 clones, just over 90% detected once. The specimen comprised peripheral blood, sampled on day 0 of MenACWY control vaccination. The receptor set was obtained from an adult in good health.

V usage is TRBV5-6 and J usage is TRBJ1-5; TRBD1 aligns across 11 bases. The CDR3 covers 16 residues. V lost 4 bases, J lost 5 bases, and 8 bases stayed unmatched. Germline V gives CDR1 SGHDT, CDR2 YYEEEE. For the CDR3, the DNA is TGTGCCAGCAGCCCGCGGACAGGGGGCGCCTATCAGCCCCAGCATTTT. This sequence encodes CASSPRTGGAYQPQHF.

The chain couples TRBV5-4 to TRBJ2-5; 8 nucleotides line up with TRBD2. This CDR3 comprises 14 residues. The ends lost 4 bases at V and 2 bases at J; junction bases unmatched: 4. The germline CDR1 and CDR2 sequences are SGHNT and YYREEE (reference sequence). Written as DNA, the CDR3 is TGTGCCAGCAGCACAAGACTAGCGCAAGAGACCCAGTACTTC. It is translated as CASSTRLAQETQYF.

The chain couples TRBV6-5 to TRBJ1-1; possibly TRBD1 for D (6 bases). The V end was cut by 0 bases, the J end by 6 bases, with 14 bases between. The CDR3 extends over 15 amino acids. Germline V gives CDR1 MNHEY, CDR2 SVGAGI. In DNA form, the CDR3 reads TGTGCCAGCAGTTACTCAACAGGGACGGTCTCTGAAGCTTTCTTT. Translating it yields CASSYSTGTVSEAFF.

V is TRBV7-2 and J is TRBJ2-1; D remains ambiguous. Trimming pared 0 bases from V and 9 bases from J, leaving 9 bases between. The germline gives CDR1 SGHTA, CDR2 FQGNSA. The CDR3 is 13 residues long. The CDR3 is CASSLAQESEQFF. The CDR3 DNA reads TGTGCCAGCAGCTTAGCGCAGGAGAGTGAGCAGTTCTTC. Based on the CDR3 plus reference TRBV7-2 and TRBJ2-1, the full variable domain is GAGVSQSPSNKVTEKGKDVELRCDPISGHTALYWYRQSLGQGLEFLIYFQGNSAPDKSGLPSDRFSAERTGGSVSTLTIQRTQQEDSAVYLCASSLAQESEQFFGPGTRLTVL.

Only one count was recorded for this clone. The chain couples TRBV19 to TRBJ1-5; 8 bases match TRBD1. Germline trimming cut 7 bases from V and 2 bases from J; bases unmatched to any gene: 7. The CDR3 length is 15 residues. CDR1 is LNHDA and CDR2 is SQIVND in the germline V gene (reference sequence). The CDR3: CASNSQGAGNQPQHF. The CDR3 DNA follows: TGTGCCAGTAATTCCCAGGGGGCTGGCAATCAGCCCCAGCATTTT.

The rearrangement uses TRBV28 and TRBJ2-7; D is possibly TRBD1 or TRBD2 (7 bases each). Germline assignment: CDR1 MDHEN and CDR2 SYDVKM. The ends were cut back, 5 bases at V and 2 bases at J, with 13 bases in the middle. This CDR3 comprises 14 residues. Here the CDR3 reads CASSQGGWPYEQYF. CDR3 coding DNA: TGTGCCAGCAGTCAGGGGGGGTGGCCCTACGAGCAGTACTTC.

V and J are TRBV7-8 and TRBJ2-7; unclear D gene. This CDR3 contains 12 residues. The germline V and J ends were trimmed by 5 bases and 3 bases, with 8 bases remaining between them. CDR1 is SGHVS and CDR2 is FQNEAQ in the germline V gene. CDR3 DNA: TGTGCCAGCAGCCGGAAACACTACGAGCAGTACTTC. This translates into CASSRKHYEQYF. The full variable domain, with the rest looked up from reference TRBV7-8 and TRBJ2-7, is GAGVSQSPRYKVAKRGQDVALRCDPISGHVSLFWYQQALGQGPEFLTYFQNEAQLDKSGLPSDRFFAERPEGSVSTLKIQRTQQEDSAVYLCASSRKHYEQYFGPGTRLTVT.

The chain has TRBV6-5 and TRBJ1-2, with 7 bases fitting TRBD1. The CDR3 runs 15 residues. CDR1 is MNHEY and CDR2 is SVGAGI in the germline V gene. V dropped 5 bases and J dropped 3; count of bases not matched to a gene: 9. The CDR3 region is CASSPTGTAYYGYTF. The CDR3 region has the DNA TGTGCCAGCAGTCCCACCGGGACAGCCTACTATGGCTACACCTTC.

The V call is TRBV14, the J call TRBJ1-1; D gene unclear. The CDR3 totals 14 residues. V was pared by 0 bases and J by 5 bases, with 10 bases between. Germline V CDR1 and CDR2: SGHDN, FVKESK. For the CDR3, the DNA is TGTGCCAGCAGCCAAGATTCGGGGATAACTGAAGCTTTCTTT. Protein: CASSQDSGITEAFF.

This chain joins TRBV7-6 and TRBJ2-7; no definite D call. V lost 1 base and J lost 6, with 16 bases in between. The CDR3 runs to 15 residues. The germline V gene encodes CDR1 SGHVS and CDR2 FNYEAQ. The CDR3 protein is CASSLESDSPREQYF. The DNA of the CDR3 is TGTGCCAGCAGCTTAGAGTCGGATAGCCCCCGCGAGCAGTACTTC.

The chain uses TRBV2 and TRBJ1-5; no clear D. The germline V and J ends were trimmed by 6 bases and 0 bases, with 6 bases remaining between them. The CDR3 totals 13 residues. The germline V gene has CDR1 SNHLY and CDR2 FYNNEI. The CDR3 DNA follows: TGTGCCAGCAGGTATAGTAGCAATCAGCCCCAGCATTTT. Translating gives CASRYSSNQPQHF.

The chain carries TRBV18 and TRBJ1-1; TRBD1 is a possible D gene (5 bases). The CDR3 loop spans 16 amino acids. Germline CDR1 reads KGHSH; CDR2 reads LQKENI. Trimming took off 4 bases at V and 3 bases at J, with 18 bases between the two ends. The CDR3 reads CASSLPGRVPDTEAFF. The CDR3 DNA sequence: TGTGCCAGCTCACTACCAGGCAGGGTTCCCGACACTGAAGCTTTCTTT.

The chain combines TRBV19 with TRBJ1-5; 9 bases align to TRBD1. This CDR3 has 15 amino acids. V lost 6 bases and J lost 2; bases outside the gene matches: 5. Germline V gene lookup returns CDR1 LNHDA and CDR2 SQIVND (reference sequence). The CDR3 loop is CASSRTGVGNQPQHF. CDR3 nucleotides: TGTGCCAGTAGCAGGACAGGGGTCGGCAATCAGCCCCAGCATTTT.

This chain uses TRBV4-2 with TRBJ1-3; D is ambiguous. Trimming took 0 bases from V and 0 from J, leaving 9 bases between them. CDR3 length: 16 residues. CDR1 LGHNA and CDR2 YNFKEQ come from the germline V gene. CDR3 DNA sequence: TGTGCCAGCAGCCAAGATAGAGCGAGCTCTGGAAACACCATATATTTT. As protein: CASSQDRASSGNTIYF.

This chain links TRBV28 with TRBJ1-4, with TRBD1 as a possible D gene (6 bases). The V gene's germline CDR1 is MDHEN and CDR2 SYDVKM. The CDR3 spans 15 residues. The V gene lost 5 bases and the J gene lost 5 bases, with 15 bases spanning the gap. CDR3 bases: TGTGCCAGCAGTCCCCCGGGGGCCAGGAATGAAAAACTGTTTTTT. Its protein is CASSPPGARNEKLFF.

This chain joins TRBV19 and TRBJ2-7, with D maybe TRBD1 (6 bases). Germline V lookup: CDR1 LNHDA, CDR2 SQIVND (reference sequence). There are 15 residues in the CDR3. V was shortened by 5 bases and J by 2 bases, with 16 bases between the two germline ends. CDR3: CASSAAFRGTYEQYF. CDR3 nucleotide sequence: TGTGCCAGTAGTGCGGCCTTCAGGGGAACCTACGAGCAGTACTTC.

This rearrangement joins TRBV5-1 to TRBJ2-2; D not resolved. The CDR3 loop spans 16 amino acids. V was clipped by 1 base and J by 4 bases, with 14 bases between them. The germline CDR1 and CDR2 sequences are SGHRS and YFSETQ. The CDR3 protein is CASSLTVDRVTGELFF. CDR3 DNA sequence: TGCGCCAGCAGCTTGACCGTTGATAGGGTCACCGGGGAGCTGTTTTTT. The entire variable domain, with the rest obtained from reference TRBV5-1 and TRBJ2-2, is as follows: KAGVTQTPRYLIKTRGQQVTLSCSPISGHRSVSWYQQTPGQGLQFLFEYFSETQRNKGNFPGRFSGRQFSNSRSEMNVSTLELGDSALYLCASSLTVDRVTGELFFGEGSRLTVL.

This chain connects TRBV21-1 to TRBJ1-2; the table names TRBD1, a call not compared with the DNA. TRBV21-1 is a recognized pseudogene. This CDR3 has 17 amino acids. CDR3 DNA sequence: TGTGCCAGCAGCCCAGACCGCGACAGAAGCACCAACTATGGCTACACCTTC. Its translation is CASSPDRDRSTNYGYTF.

The chain uses TRBV9 and TRBJ2-1; D tentatively fits TRBD1 or TRBD2 (5 bases each). Trimming stripped 3 bases from V and 7 bases from J, with 14 bases between. Germline CDR1 SGDLS, CDR2 YYNGEE. CDR3 length: 14 residues. The CDR3: CASSEVGRSNEQFF. The CDR3 region has the DNA TGTGCCAGCAGCGAGGTGGGACGGTCAAATGAGCAGTTCTTC. The variable domain in full, completed from reference TRBV9 and TRBJ2-1, reads DSGVTQTPKHLITATGQRVTLRCSPRSGDLSVYWYQQSLDQGLQFLIQYYNGEERAKGNILERFSAQQFPDLHSELNLSSLELGDSALYFCASSEVGRSNEQFFGPGTRLTVL.

The V gene is TRBV19, the J gene TRBJ1-6, with D perhaps matching TRBD1 (5 bases). Germline assignment: CDR1 LNHDA and CDR2 SQIVND (reference sequence). Trimming stripped 10 bases from V and 5 bases from J, with 12 bases between. The CDR3 totals 13 residues. CDR3 bases: TGTGCCATCCGGGACGGAAATAATTCACCCCTCCACTTT. Translation gives CAIRDGNNSPLHF.

DNA for the CDR3: TGCGCCAGCAGCCTTGACCCGCGACAGTTGAACACTGAAGCTTTCTTT. The encoded protein is CASSLDPRQLNTEAFF. This chain connects TRBV5-1 to TRBJ1-1; TRBD1 is a possible D gene (5 bases). The germline V gene encodes CDR1 SGHRS and CDR2 YFSETQ. This CDR3 comprises 16 residues. Trimming took off 4 bases at V and 0 bases at J, with 16 bases between the two ends. Complete variable domain (other parts from reference TRBV5-1 and TRBJ1-1): KAGVTQTPRYLIKTRGQQVTLSCSPISGHRSVSWYQQTPGQGLQFLFEYFSETQRNKGNFPGRFSGRQFSNSRSEMNVSTLELGDSALYLCASSLDPRQLNTEAFFGQGTRLTVV.

The chain recombines TRBV18 with TRBJ1-1; the D is unclear. Germline V CDR1 and CDR2: KGHSH, LQKENI. This CDR3 has 12 amino acids. Trimming removed 1 base from V and 8 bases from J, with 8 bases in between. This CDR3 is CASSPQMGEAFF. The CDR3 bases are TGTGCCAGCTCACCACAAATGGGAGAAGCTTTCTTT.

This clone appeared a single time. The V and J genes are TRBV20-1 and TRBJ1-1; no clear D. Per germline, CDR1 DFQATT and CDR2 SNEGSKA (reference sequence). Deletions cut 3 bases from V and 1 base from J, with 6 bases between. CDR3 length: 12 amino acids. Here the CDR3 reads CSASPQNTEAFF. CDR3 sequence (DNA): TGCAGTGCTAGTCCCCAGAACACTGAAGCTTTCTTT.

The rearrangement uses TRBV19 and TRBJ1-5; D possibly corresponds to TRBD1 (5 bases). Germline V lookup: CDR1 LNHDA, CDR2 SQIVND (reference sequence). The CDR3 length is 15 residues. Trimming cost V 5 bases and J 2 bases, with 13 bases left between them. The CDR3 nucleotides are TGTGCCAGTAGTTGGAAGGGGCGAGGCAATCAGCCCCAGCATTTT. Its protein product is CASSWKGRGNQPQHF.